This is a list of T cell receptor beta chains from one sample in a study of cytomegalovirus exposure and HLA in healthy donors. The assay was immunoSEQ multiplex PCR, and TCRdb's table has in-frame clones only and misses some. The listing records about 41,000 clones. Sequenced material: PBMCs. The receptors derive from a man aged 30 to 45 in good health and CMV-seronegative. Each CDR3 is given with its conserved first and last residue. A D gene is named only where the DNA matches it firmly.

j_gene | v_gene | d_gene | CDR3nt | CDR3aa
TRBJ1-5 | TRBV6-1 | - | TGTGCCAGCAGTGAGGAGCAGATCAATCAGCCCCAGCATTTT | CASSEEQINQPQHF
TRBJ2-7 | TRBV5-1 | TRBD1 | TGCGCCAGCAGCTCGTCCGGGACAGGGGCCTACGAGCAGTACTTC | CASSSSGTGAYEQYF
TRBJ2-7 | TRBV5-6 | TRBD2 | TGTGCCAGCAGCTCGACTAGCGGGGGTACCTACGAGCAGTACTTC | CASSSTSGGTYEQYF
TRBJ2-5 | TRBV10-3 | - | TGTGCCATCAAGGGGCCCGAAGAGACCCAGTACTTC | CAIKGPEETQYF
TRBJ2-7 | TRBV5-1 | TRBD1 | TGCGCCAGCTTTCAGGGGGCAGGCGAGCAGTACTTC | CASFQGAGEQYF
TRBJ2-7 | TRBV10-3 | - | TGTGCCATCAGTGCCCAAGGGGGGGGTCACGAGCAGTACTTC | CAISAQGGGHEQYF
TRBJ2-1 | TRBV6-5 | TRBD1 | TGTGCCAGCAGAGAACCCGGGACAGCCTACAATGAGCAGTTCTTC | CASREPGTAYNEQFF
TRBJ1-1 | TRBV4-1 | TRBD1 | TGCGCCAGCAGCCAAGAAGGAAGGGGGCGGACTGAAGCTTTCTTT | CASSQEGRGRTEAFF
TRBJ2-2 | TRBV5-1 | TRBD1 | TGCGCCAGCAGCCCGGACAGGGGGTATACCGGGGAGCTGTTTTTT | CASSPDRGYTGELFF
TRBJ1-2 | TRBV7-9 | - | TGTGCCAGCAGCTTCACGGGTACCTATGGCTACACCTTC | CASSFTGTYGYTF
TRBJ1-4 | TRBV29-1 | TRBD1 | TGCAGCGTGGGGGACAGGGAGAATGAAAAACTGTTTTTT | CSVGDRENEKLFF
TRBJ2-2 | TRBV19 | TRBD1 | TGTGCCAGTAGTATCTCCCAGGGGGCTTGGACCGGGGAGCTGTTTTTT | CASSISQGAWTGELFF
TRBJ2-1 | TRBV29-1 | TRBD2 | TGCAGCGTTCCACCGGGACTAGCCAGTTTTGAGCAGTTCTTC | CSVPPGLASFEQFF
TRBJ2-1 | TRBV6-5 | TRBD1 | TGTGCCAGCAGGGCCGGGACAGGGAAGGACAATGAGCAGTTCTTC | CASRAGTGKDNEQFF
TRBJ2-5 | TRBV1 | - | TGCACCAGCAGCCATACGACTAGCGGGAGTGAAGAGACCCAGTACTTC | CTSSHTTSGSEETQYF
TRBJ2-1 | TRBV6-1 | - | TGTGCCAGCAGTGAAGCGCGGAATGAGCAGTTCTTC | CASSEARNEQFF
TRBJ1-1 | TRBV27 | TRBD1 | TGTGCCAGCAGCCCTGACAGGGATGGTTACACTGAAGCTTTCTTT | CASSPDRDGYTEAFF
TRBJ1-2 | TRBV7-9 | - | TGTGCCAGCAGCCTTCTGGGGCGGGGCGGCTACACCTTC | CASSLLGRGGYTF
TRBJ2-3 | TRBV5-1 | TRBD2 | TGCGCCAGCAGCTTGGAACTAGCGGGACTAGATACGCAGTATTTT | CASSLELAGLDTQYF
TRBJ1-2 | TRBV20-1 | - | TGCAGTGCCAAGGACAGAAATGGCTACACCTTC | CSAKDRNGYTF
TRBJ1-1 | TRBV27 | - | TGTGCCAGCAACCCAAGGGAGGGGACCACTGAAGCTTTCTTT | CASNPREGTTEAFF
TRBJ1-2 | TRBV10-2 | - | TGCGCCAGCAGTGGGGCGGGACGGACTAACTATGGCTACACCTTC | CASSGAGRTNYGYTF
TRBJ2-2 | TRBV4-2 | TRBD1 | TGTGCCAGCAGCCCACAGGGGGCGAGAACCGGGGAGCTGTTTTTT | CASSPQGARTGELFF
TRBJ1-5 | TRBV19 | TRBD1 | TGTGCCAGTAGAAGGGACAGGGGCGGCAATCAGCCCCAGCATTTT | CASRRDRGGNQPQHF
TRBJ2-7 | TRBV7-6 | - | TGTGCCAGCAGCGCTCAGGGGACGGGAGGTGTTTTCGAGCAGTACTTC | CASSAQGTGGVFEQYF
TRBJ2-3 | TRBV7-9 | TRBD2 | TGTGCCAGCAGCCCACCCAGCGGGGGATCGATAGATACGCAGTATTTT | CASSPPSGGSIDTQYF
TRBJ1-2 | TRBV29-1 | - | TGCAGCGTTGAGGAGGGTCCTGGAAACTATGGCTACACCTTC | CSVEEGPGNYGYTF
TRBJ2-1 | TRBV29-1 | TRBD1 | TGCAGCGGGGGAAAGCAGGGGGCGGACAATGAGCAGTTCTTC | CSGGKQGADNEQFF
TRBJ1-1 | TRBV7-9 | - | TGTGCCAGCAGCTCTCGGACAGCGGTTTCAGGTGAAGCTTTCTTT | CASSSRTAVSGEAFF
TRBJ1-2 | TRBV6-4 | - | TGTGCCAGCAGTGACTCAGCAGGGGCCTATGGCTACACCTTC | CASSDSAGAYGYTF
TRBJ2-2 | TRBV7-2 | - | TGTGCCAGCAGCCCTCCTAGCGCTAGGGGCGGGGAGCTGTTTTTT | CASSPPSARGGELFF
TRBJ1-2 | TRBV19 | - | TGTGCCAGTACCCAAGGAGGGTTGGACTATGGCTACACCTTC | CASTQGGLDYGYTF
TRBJ1-2 | TRBV11-1 | TRBD1 | TGTGCCAGCAGCGTACAACAGGGGAGCCCCTATGGCTACACCTTC | CASSVQQGSPYGYTF
TRBJ2-5 | TRBV5-4 | TRBD2 | TGTGCCAGCAGCCCAGGACTAGCGGGGGGGCCTGAAGAGACCCAGTACTTC | CASSPGLAGGPEETQYF
TRBJ2-2 | TRBV14 | - | TGTGCCAGCAGCCAAACTAACTTCCGGGGGGAGCTGTTTTTT | CASSQTNFRGELFF
TRBJ2-7 | TRBV7-8 | - | TGTGCCAGCAGCTCGGGACTCTCTGCCGGCTACGAGCAGTACTTC | CASSSGLSAGYEQYF
TRBJ1-2 | TRBV4-1 | - | TGCGCCAGCAGCCAAGAATGGAGTCATGGCTACACCTTC | CASSQEWSHGYTF